Each of the 18 T cell receptor beta chains below was sequenced from the same sample in a study of blood T cell repertoires in COVID-19. Profiling relied on immunoSEQ multiplex PCR, and the TCRdb table lists in-frame clones only, not all of them. The table shows fewer than 150,000 clones, with approximately 89% occurring only once. The sequencing input was peripheral blood. Receptor source: a human donor in a cohort sampled during active COVID-19.

CDR3 sequence (DNA): TGTGCCAGCAGCTTAGCGGGACAGGGAAGCTCCTACAATGAGCAGTTCTTC. Translated, it gives CASSLAGQGSSYNEQFF. The chain recombines TRBV7-2 with TRBJ2-1; 9 nucleotides agree with TRBD1. Germline assignment: CDR1 SGHTA and CDR2 FQGNSA. The CDR3 is made up of 17 amino acids. The V segment lost 0 bases and the J segment 0 bases; nucleotides outside the gene matches: 3.

The J gene is TRBJ2-5, the V gene TRBV3-1 (or the pseudogene TRBV3-2), with 9 bases that match TRBD1. The ends lost 4 bases at V and 5 bases at J; junction bases unmatched: 17. The CDR3 runs 18 residues. The V gene's germline CDR1 is LGHDT and CDR2 YNNKEL (reference sequence). CDR3 bases: TGTGCCAGCAGCCCCCTGGGGGACAGGGCTTTCTGGTGGGAGACCCAGTACTTC. As protein: CASSPLGDRAFWWETQYF.

V and J are TRBV7-9 and TRBJ1-1; TRBD1 might be the D (6 bases). Germline assignment: CDR1 SEHNR and CDR2 FQNEAQ (reference sequence). Trimming removed 3 bases from V and 2 bases from J, with 13 bases in between. The CDR3 covers 15 residues. The CDR3 is CASSFITGSNTEAFF. DNA of the CDR3: TGTGCCAGCAGCTTTATTACAGGGTCTAACACTGAAGCTTTCTTT.

This clone turned up a few times. The V and J genes are TRBV10-1 and TRBJ1-1; D gene ambiguous. Germline V gene sequence: CDR1 WNHNN, CDR2 SYGVQD (reference sequence). Deletions cut 6 bases from V and 1 base from J, with 6 bases between. This CDR3 contains 12 residues. The CDR3 DNA is TGCGCCAGCAGATCAAAGAACACTGAAGCTTTCTTT. This codes for CASRSKNTEAFF.

The chain links TRBV6-5 to TRBJ2-3, with TRBD1 identical over 8 bases. J was trimmed by 6 bases and V by 6 bases; bases with no gene match: 5. This CDR3 region has 13 residues. Germline V gives CDR1 MNHEY, CDR2 SVGAGI. As DNA, the CDR3 is TGTGCCAGCAGCCACAGGGGGTATGATACGCAGTATTTT. Its translation is CASSHRGYDTQYF.

The rearrangement links TRBV29-1 to TRBJ2-1, with 10 bases identical to TRBD2. The CDR3 consists of 15 residues. Trimming at V came to 5 bases and at J to 10 bases, leaving 14 bases not matched to a gene. Looked up from germline, CDR1 is SQVTM and CDR2 is ANQGSEA. CDR3 DNA: TGCAGCGTTTCCCCCGGACTAGCGGCCCAGCTAGAGCAGTTCTTC. It specifies CSVSPGLAAQLEQFF.

This chain links TRBV11-2 with TRBJ1-3; 7 bases are a match to TRBD1. Per germline, CDR1 SGHAT and CDR2 FQNNGV. V gave up 4 bases and J gave up 0 bases; unmatched junction bases: 3. CDR3 length: 15 residues. The CDR3 spells CASSSGTDSGNTIYF. CDR3 bases: TGTGCCAGCAGCTCAGGGACAGACTCTGGAAACACCATATATTTT.

V is TRBV6-2 or TRBV6-3 and J is TRBJ1-1; D gene uncertain. CDR1 MNHEY and CDR2 SVGEGT come from the germline V gene. The CDR3 loop spans 17 amino acids. Between the trimmed V and J ends, which lost 6 bases and 0 bases, there was a span of 20 bases. In nucleotides, the CDR3 is TGTGCCAGCAGCAGACCCCGAGGGCGCGCCTTGAACACTGAAGCTTTCTTT. Protein: CASSRPRGRALNTEAFF.

The chain is built from TRBV7-2 and TRBJ1-6; D gene uncertain. CDR3 length: 15 residues. Trimming removed 5 bases from V and 4 bases from J, with 12 bases in between. Germline-derived CDR1 and CDR2 are SGHTA and FQGNSA. CDR3 protein: CASSLGPTYNSPLHF. CDR3 nucleotide sequence: TGTGCCAGCAGCCTGGGCCCTACTTATAATTCACCCCTCCACTTT.

The CDR3 nucleotides read TGTGCCAGCAGTGATTTGAGTTTCGACACTGAAGCTTTCTTT. Translation: CASSDLSFDTEAFF. The genes are TRBV6-1 and TRBJ1-1; no firm D call. This CDR3 spans 14 amino acids. Germline CDR1 is MNHNS and CDR2 is SASEGT. Trimming took 3 bases from V and 3 from J, leaving 11 bases between them.

The CDR3 is CASSLGGGQPQHF. As DNA, the CDR3 is TGTGCCAGCAGCTTAGGAGGGGGTCAGCCCCAGCATTTT. This chain joins TRBV9 and TRBJ1-5, with D perhaps matching TRBD1 (6 bases). The CDR3 spans 13 residues. The ends were cut back, 4 bases at V and 6 bases at J, with 11 bases in the middle. Germline V gene data show CDR1 as SGDLS and CDR2 as YYNGEE.

V and J are TRBV2 and TRBJ2-5, with TRBD2 matching over 11 bases. From germline, CDR1 is SNHLY and CDR2 FYNNEI. The CDR3 contains 15 residues. Unmatched junction bases numbered 5, after V lost 6 bases and J lost 2 bases. CDR3 residues: CASRLAGVVQETQYF. The CDR3 bases are TGTGCCAGCAGACTAGCGGGAGTAGTACAAGAGACCCAGTACTTC.

J is TRBJ2-7 and V is TRBV5-8, with 9 bases aligning to TRBD1. Germline trimming cut 3 bases from V and 5 bases from J; bases unmatched to any gene: 3. The germline V gene has CDR1 SGHTS and CDR2 YDEGEE. The CDR3 has 13 residues. The CDR3 protein is CASSWDRAHEQYV. The CDR3 coding sequence is TGTGCCAGCAGCTGGGACAGGGCCCACGAGCAGTACGTC.

The chain links TRBV4-3 to TRBJ1-1, with TRBD1 as a possible D gene (5 bases). The CDR3 runs 12 residues. Looked up from germline, CDR1 is LGHNA and CDR2 is YSLEER. Trimming removed 3 bases from V and 10 bases from J, with 12 bases in between. CDR3 sequence (DNA): TGCGCCAGCAGCCAGGGGGGGGACGGAGCTTTCTTT. Its protein product is CASSQGGDGAFF.

This sequence joins TRBV18 and TRBJ1-4; D uncertain. CDR3 length: 17 amino acids. The V gene's germline CDR1 is KGHSH and CDR2 LQKENI. The ends were cut back, 1 base at V and 1 base at J, with 13 bases in the middle. CDR3 protein: CASSPRGYWGTNEKLFF. In nucleotides, the CDR3 is TGTGCCAGCTCACCACGAGGGTACTGGGGAACTAATGAAAAACTGTTTTTT.

The chain employs TRBV7-8 and TRBJ2-1, with D perhaps matching TRBD2 (7 bases). The CDR3 totals 16 residues. V was trimmed by 5 bases and J by 6 bases, leaving 20 bases between them. Germline CDR1 and CDR2: SGHVS and FQNEAQ. Written as DNA, the CDR3 is TGTGCCAGCAGCCCACTTCAGGGGAGGGTAGGCAATGAGCAGTTCTTC. It specifies CASSPLQGRVGNEQFF.

The rearrangement uses TRBV5-6 and TRBJ2-7; tentative D call: TRBD2 (7 bases). CDR1 and CDR2 (germline): SGHDT, YYEEEE. Trimming pared 0 bases from V and 2 bases from J, leaving 12 bases between. The CDR3 runs to 15 residues. Here the CDR3 DNA reads TGTGCCAGCAGCTTGGAGGGGGGGCTCACCTACGAGCAGTACGTC. Protein product: CASSLEGGLTYEQYV.

The chain recombines TRBV9 with TRBJ2-5, with D possibly matching TRBD2 (6 bases). The CDR3 sequence is 12 residues long. Germline V gene lookup returns CDR1 SGDLS and CDR2 YYNGEE. The V gene lost 1 base and the J gene lost 7 bases, with 8 bases spanning the gap. The CDR3 DNA reads as TGTGCCAGCAGCGTAAATAGCGGGACCCAGTACTTC. It specifies CASSVNSGTQYF.